Listed below are T cell receptor beta chains from one sample, sequenced in a study of T cells in Graves' hyperthyroidism and ophthalmopathy. TCRdb processed the multiplex PCR reads anew with MiXCR; each CDR3 protein has one entry. In the table there are about 560,000 distinct CDR3 sequences, approximately 14% of which are singletons. The sequenced sample was blood. All receptors derive from a woman in her thirties with Graves' hyperthyroidism. Both conserved end residues are trimmed from each CDR3. A D gene is named only where the DNA matches it firmly.

TRBV19 | . | ASSIAGDAVSNTEAF
TRBV10-3 | TRBD2 | AISAGGLAPYEQY
TRBV29-1 | . | SVEDGLLTDAQY
TRBV11-1 | TRBD1 | ASSWDRVAGYT
TRBV12-3/TRBV12-4 | . | ARSPLGALGTDTQY
TRBV10-1 | TRBD1 | ASSNLDRGSTEAF
TRBV5-1 | TRBD1 | ASSADRVTEAF
TRBV18 | . | ASSPGIGVSYEQY
TRBV18 | TRBD2 | ASSPPSGRALNEQF
TRBV6-1 | . | ASSEAGAIYGQY
TRBV27 | . | ASSAKITHNEQF
TRBV3-1 | . | ASSQESSNEQF
TRBV5-1 | . | ASSLGFQGELF
TRBV30 | . | AWRGRRLTSTDTQY
TRBV28 | . | ASRPPWRYSPLH